This T cell receptor beta chain stems from a study of OX40 agonist ivuxolimab in advanced cancers. Study details: Checkpoint inhibitors had been given previously to roughly 36% of patients. Regarding the study as a whole: At 0.1 to 3.0 mg/kg and by week 6, clonal expansion occurred in CD4+ and CD8+ blood T cells. Among the lowest peripheral clonal expansion occurred in 0.1-3.0 mg/kg partial responders.

Autoimmune disease history or systemic immunosuppression barred patients. The trim removed 3 bases at V and 2 bases at J, leaving 5 bases unmatched. Per germline, CDR1 SEHNR and CDR2 FQNEAQ (reference sequence). CDR3 length equals 16 residues. Profiling relied on immunoSEQ multiplex PCR, and the TCRdb table lists in-frame clones only, not all of them. The repertoire holds tens of thousands of clones, with about 90% as singletons. Points on this clone: Its target is unknown.

The sample in question was CD4+ or CD8+ T cells sorted from blood, obtained in a trial of the OX40 agonist ivuxolimab. The gene calls are TRBV7-9 and TRBJ2-3, with TRBD2 matching over 10 bases. The sequence was collected from an adult with an advanced solid tumor such as melanoma, head and neck, liver or kidney cancer. CDR3: CASSFLAGGYTDTQYF. The CDR3 DNA reads TGTGCCAGCAGCTTTTTAGCGGGGGGATACACAGATACGCAGTATTTT.